The 23 T cell receptor beta chains below all came from one sample that was sequenced in a study of shared clonotypes between healthy human individuals. Repertoires were generated with immunoSEQ multiplex PCR, while TCRdb's copy carries only in-frame clones and drops some. The table includes about 470,000 clones, around 79% detected once. The material sequenced was PBMCs. Receptor source: a middle-aged woman in good health. Some clones in this sample may be carry-over from other donors' samples.

Worth noting for this clone: Other DNA sequences of this sample code for an identical CDR3. The genes are TRBV20-1 and TRBJ2-1, with 7 bases matching TRBD2. The CDR3 length is 11 residues. Germline V CDR1 and CDR2: DFQATT, SNEGSKA (reference sequence). V lost 6 bases, J lost 8 bases, and 4 bases stayed unmatched. CDR3 in amino acids: CSARLAYEQFF. Written as DNA, the CDR3 is TGCAGTGCCCGACTAGCTTATGAGCAGTTCTTC.

This clone turned up a few times. V and J are TRBV6-1 and TRBJ1-4; TRBD1 might be the D (6 bases). Germline CDR1 MNHNS, CDR2 SASEGT. V lost 8 bases and J 5 bases, leaving 15 bases between the germline ends. The CDR3 runs 14 residues. CDR3: CASAQGHPNEKLFF. The CDR3 region has the DNA TGTGCCAGCGCCCAGGGACACCCGAATGAAAAACTGTTTTTT.

The chain uses TRBV7-7 and TRBJ2-4; 8 nucleotides agree with TRBD1. CDR1 and CDR2 from the germline V gene are SSHAT and FNYEAQ (reference sequence). The CDR3 is made up of 16 amino acids. The trim removed 3 bases at V and 0 bases at J, leaving 4 bases unmatched. The CDR3 DNA sequence: TGTGCCAGCAGCTTCCGACAGGGGCTAGCCAAAAACATTCAGTACTTC. Translated: CASSFRQGLAKNIQYF. The variable domain in full, completed from reference TRBV7-7 and TRBJ2-4, reads GAGVSQSPRYKVTKRGQDVTLRCDPISSHATLYWYQQALGQGPEFLTYFNYEAQPDKSGLPSDRFSAERPEGSISTLTIQRTEQRDSAMYRCASSFRQGLAKNIQYFGAGTRLSVL.

The V gene is TRBV18, the J gene TRBJ2-2; TRBD1 matches at 8 bases. The CDR3 loop spans 15 amino acids. The V segment lost 4 bases and the J segment 5 bases; nucleotides outside the gene matches: 6. Looked up from germline, CDR1 is KGHSH and CDR2 is LQKENI. In nucleotides, the CDR3 is TGTGCCAGCTCACGAGTCAGGGGGCAAACCGGGGAGCTGTTTTTT. It yields the protein CASSRVRGQTGELFF.

With respect to this clone: In the same sample, other DNA sequences code for this CDR3. V gene TRBV7-2 combines with J gene TRBJ1-6, with TRBD1 matching over 8 bases. The V and J ends lost 4 bases and 3 bases, in that order; junction bases with no gene match: 5. CDR1 is SGHTA, CDR2 FQGNSA, per germline. The CDR3 spans 16 residues. CDR3 coding DNA: TGTGCCAGCAGCTCAGGGGGCGGGTACTATAATTCACCCCTCCACTTT. Translated, it gives CASSSGGGYYNSPLHF. The full variable domain, its missing parts supplied by reference TRBV7-2 and TRBJ1-6, is GAGVSQSPSNKVTEKGKDVELRCDPISGHTALYWYRQSLGQGLEFLIYFQGNSAPDKSGLPSDRFSAERTGGSVSTLTIQRTQQEDSAVYLCASSSGGGYYNSPLHFGNGTRLTVT.

The genes are TRBV2 and TRBJ1-3, with D possibly TRBD1 on 5 matching bases. V lost 7 bases and J 0 bases, leaving 19 bases between the germline ends. Germline lookup yields CDR1 SNHLY and CDR2 FYNNEI. This CDR3 is 17 amino acids long. CDR3 in DNA: TGTGCCAGCACCGGGAGCCGTGTAAGGGGCTCTGGAAACACCATATATTTT. As protein: CASTGSRVRGSGNTIYF.

This chain joins TRBV9 and TRBJ2-1; 7 nucleotides match TRBD2. Trimming at V came to 4 bases and at J to 3 bases, leaving 13 bases not matched to a gene. This CDR3 is 17 amino acids long. CDR1 and CDR2 from the germline V gene are SGDLS and YYNGEE. The CDR3 is CASSPSVAGPIYNEQFF. The CDR3 bases are TGTGCCAGCAGCCCCTCTGTAGCGGGCCCCATCTACAATGAGCAGTTCTTC.

The rearrangement uses TRBV27 and TRBJ1-1; 7 bases fit TRBD1. This CDR3 has 13 amino acids. Per the germline V gene, CDR1 is MNHEY and CDR2 is SMNVEV (reference sequence). V shed 4 bases and J 9 bases; nucleotides not matched to a gene: 8. The CDR3 is CASSSLDRRKAFF. In DNA form, the CDR3 reads TGTGCCAGCAGTTCCTTGGACAGGAGAAAAGCTTTCTTT.

J is TRBJ2-3 and V is TRBV29-1; the match to TRBD2 covers 9 bases. Unmatched junction bases numbered 3, after V lost 7 bases and J lost 1 base. The CDR3 sequence is 13 residues long. Germline CDR1 and CDR2: SQVTM and ANQGSEA. CDR3 bases: TGCAGCGGGTTAGCGGGAGGCACAGATACGCAGTATTTT. Protein sequence: CSGLAGGTDTQYF.

The chain employs TRBV7-8 and TRBJ1-1, with TRBD1 as a possible D gene (5 bases). The CDR3 contains 15 residues. Trimming shortened V by 1 base and J by 5 bases, and 14 bases separated the two germline ends. Germline V gives CDR1 SGHVS, CDR2 FQNEAQ. DNA of the CDR3: TGTGCCAGCAGCTTAGTCGGGGGTGTAGGGACTGAAGCTTTCTTT. Translation gives CASSLVGGVGTEAFF. Complete variable domain (other parts from reference TRBV7-8 and TRBJ1-1): GAGVSQSPRYKVAKRGQDVALRCDPISGHVSLFWYQQALGQGPEFLTYFQNEAQLDKSGLPSDRFFAERPEGSVSTLKIQRTQQEDSAVYLCASSLVGGVGTEAFFGQGTRLTVV.

The chain employs TRBV14 and TRBJ2-7, with 8 nucleotides matching TRBD1. The CDR3 loop spans 16 amino acids. From germline, CDR1 is SGHDN and CDR2 FVKESK. V lost 3 bases to trimming and J lost 1 base; unmatched junction nucleotides: 8. The CDR3 DNA reads TGTGCCAGCAGCCAGGGGGGACAGGACTTATCCTACGAGCAGTACTTC. It encodes CASSQGGQDLSYEQYF.

The CDR3 reads CASSQPRDKAYGYTF. CDR3 nucleotides: TGCGCCAGCAGCCAACCCCGGGACAAAGCTTATGGCTACACCTTC. The chain combines TRBV4-1 with TRBJ1-2; TRBD1 is a possible D gene (6 bases). CDR1 is MGHRA and CDR2 is YSYEKL in the germline V gene. The CDR3 sequence is 15 residues long. V was shortened by 2 bases and J by 5 bases, with 15 bases between the two germline ends.

The chain is built from TRBV28 and TRBJ2-7, with D perhaps matching TRBD1 or TRBD2 (5 bases each). Looked up from germline, CDR1 is MDHEN and CDR2 is SYDVKM. CDR3 length: 14 amino acids. Trimming shortened V by 3 bases and J by 0 bases, and 9 bases separated the two germline ends. The CDR3 sequence is CASSFGTASYEQYF. In DNA, the CDR3 is TGTGCCAGCAGTTTCGGGACCGCCTCCTACGAGCAGTACTTC. Complete variable domain (other parts from reference TRBV28 and TRBJ2-7): DVKVTQSSRYLVKRTGEKVFLECVQDMDHENMFWYRQDPGLGLRLIYFSYDVKMKEKGDIPEGYSVSREKKERFSLILESASTNQTSMYLCASSFGTASYEQYFGPGTRLTVT.

This CDR3 reads CASSQDPYGGLTYEQYF. CDR3 coding DNA: TGCGCCAGCAGCCAAGATCCTTATGGAGGGCTCACCTACGAGCAGTACTTC. The chain uses TRBV4-1 and TRBJ2-7, with D tentatively TRBD2 (6 bases). This CDR3 is built from 17 residues. Trimming removed 0 bases at V and 2 bases at J, with 17 bases between. Germline CDR1 is MGHRA and CDR2 is YSYEKL.

As concerns this clone: The same CDR3 is also encoded by other DNA sequences in this sample. The chain joins TRBV7-2 to TRBJ1-4; D unresolved. The V gene lost 1 base and the J gene lost 8 bases, with 8 bases spanning the gap. Looked up from germline, CDR1 is SGHTA and CDR2 is FQGNSA. The CDR3 covers 13 residues. The CDR3 DNA follows: TGTGCCAGCAGCTTAGGGACCCGGGAAAAACTGTTTTTT. It specifies CASSLGTREKLFF.

This clone has a handful of counts. J is TRBJ2-2 and V is TRBV27, with D tentatively TRBD2 (5 bases). This CDR3 contains 13 residues. Germline CDR1 reads MNHEY; CDR2 reads SMNVEV (reference sequence). Trimming stripped 6 bases from V and 2 bases from J, with 7 bases between. The CDR3 DNA reads as TGTGCCAGCAGACTAGTTAACACCGGGGAGCTGTTTTTT. Its protein product is CASRLVNTGELFF.

The chain employs TRBV5-1 and TRBJ1-4; 8 bases are a match to TRBD1. Germline V gene data show CDR1 as SGHRS and CDR2 as YFSETQ. This CDR3 is 15 amino acids long. The ends lost 4 bases at V and 8 bases at J; junction bases unmatched: 10. CDR3 protein: CASSISTGVFEKLFF. The CDR3 coding sequence is TGCGCCAGCAGCATCTCGACAGGGGTCTTCGAAAAACTGTTTTTT. The full variable domain, in which reference TRBV5-1 and TRBJ1-4 provide the parts outside the CDR3, is KAGVTQTPRYLIKTRGQQVTLSCSPISGHRSVSWYQQTPGQGLQFLFEYFSETQRNKGNFPGRFSGRQFSNSRSEMNVSTLELGDSALYLCASSISTGVFEKLFFGSGTQLSVL.

The chain links TRBV27 to TRBJ2-1; TRBD2 matches at 12 bases. Looked up from germline, CDR1 is MNHEY and CDR2 is SMNVEV (reference sequence). V lost 6 bases to trimming and J lost 7 bases; unmatched junction nucleotides: 7. The CDR3 covers 15 residues. Written as DNA, the CDR3 is TGTGCCAGCAGAATGGGGACTAGCGGGCCTAATGAGCAGTTCTTC. It specifies CASRMGTSGPNEQFF.

The chain joins TRBV19 to TRBJ2-5; TRBD1 matches 10 bases. The CDR3 has 13 residues. With V trimmed by 7 bases and J by 4 bases, 3 bases remained unmatched. Germline loops: CDR1 LNHDA, CDR2 SQIVND (reference sequence). The CDR3 DNA reads TGTGCCAGTAAGCGGACAGGGGGAGAGACCCAGTACTTC. It yields the protein CASKRTGGETQYF. Full variable domain (remainder filled in from reference TRBV19 and TRBJ2-5): DGGITQSPKYLFRKEGQNVTLSCEQNLNHDAMYWYRQDPGQGLRLIYYSQIVNDFQKGDIAEGYSVSREKKESFPLTVTSAQKNPTAFYLCASKRTGGETQYFGPGTRLLVL.

V usage is TRBV19 and J usage is TRBJ2-7; 11 nucleotides align to TRBD2. Germline CDR1 is LNHDA and CDR2 is SQIVND (reference sequence). The CDR3 has 18 amino acids. Unmatched junction bases numbered 18, after V lost 5 bases and J lost 6 bases. The CDR3: CASSPGTSGTSTWGEQYF. As DNA, the CDR3 is TGTGCCAGTAGTCCTGGGACTAGCGGTACCTCTACTTGGGGCGAGCAGTACTTC.

This clone was seen once. J is TRBJ2-7 and V is TRBV28; unclear D gene. The CDR3 loop spans 15 amino acids. CDR1 MDHEN and CDR2 SYDVKM come from the germline V gene. Deletions cut 4 bases from V and 6 bases from J, with 19 bases between. The CDR3 spells CASSSAGGGGGEQYF. CDR3 DNA: TGTGCCAGCAGTTCAGCTGGCGGTGGTGGTGGCGAGCAGTACTTC.

This clone was detected only once. For the CDR3, the DNA is TGTGCCAGCAGCTATACAGGGGTGAATGAGCAGTTCTTC. It is translated as CASSYTGVNEQFF. The chain links TRBV11-3 to TRBJ2-1; 7 positions match TRBD1. Germline V gives CDR1 SGHNT, CDR2 YENEEA. J lost 7 bases, V lost 4 bases, and 4 bases had no gene match. The CDR3 runs to 13 residues.

V gene TRBV30 combines with J gene TRBJ2-2, with D perhaps TRBD1 or TRBD2 (5 bases each). Germline V lookup: CDR1 GTSNPN, CDR2 SVGIG (reference sequence). The CDR3 consists of 14 residues. V was cut by 5 bases and J by 6 bases, with 16 bases left in between. The chain's CDR3 is CAWAGTAFSGELFF. Written as DNA, the CDR3 is TGTGCCTGGGCCGGGACCGCCTTCTCCGGGGAGCTGTTTTTT.